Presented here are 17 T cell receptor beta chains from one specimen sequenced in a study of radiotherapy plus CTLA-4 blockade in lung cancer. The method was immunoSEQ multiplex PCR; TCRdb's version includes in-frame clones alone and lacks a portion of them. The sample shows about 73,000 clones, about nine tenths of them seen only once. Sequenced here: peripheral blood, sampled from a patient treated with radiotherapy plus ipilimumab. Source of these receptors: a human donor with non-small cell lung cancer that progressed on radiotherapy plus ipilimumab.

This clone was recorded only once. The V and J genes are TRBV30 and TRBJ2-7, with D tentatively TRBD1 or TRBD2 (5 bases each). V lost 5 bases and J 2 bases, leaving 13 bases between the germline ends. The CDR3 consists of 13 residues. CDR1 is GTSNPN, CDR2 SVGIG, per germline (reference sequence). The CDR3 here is CAWDRDGAYEQYF. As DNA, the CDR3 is TGTGCCTGGGACCGGGACGGAGCCTACGAGCAGTACTTC.

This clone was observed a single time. The CDR3 DNA is TGTGCCAGCAGTGGAGGGAGCACTGAAGCTTTCTTT. Translated: CASSGGSTEAFF. The chain has TRBV6-1 and TRBJ1-1; D is uncertain. V was pared by 4 bases and J by 4 bases, with 7 bases between. Germline-derived CDR1 and CDR2 are MNHNS and SASEGT. This CDR3 is 12 amino acids long.

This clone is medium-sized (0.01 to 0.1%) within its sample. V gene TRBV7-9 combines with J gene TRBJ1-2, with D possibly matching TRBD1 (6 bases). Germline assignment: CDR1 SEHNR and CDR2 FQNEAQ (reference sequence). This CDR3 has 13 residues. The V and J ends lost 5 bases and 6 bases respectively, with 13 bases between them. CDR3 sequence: CASSIENRDGYTF. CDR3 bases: TGTGCCAGCAGCATAGAAAACAGGGATGGCTACACCTTC.

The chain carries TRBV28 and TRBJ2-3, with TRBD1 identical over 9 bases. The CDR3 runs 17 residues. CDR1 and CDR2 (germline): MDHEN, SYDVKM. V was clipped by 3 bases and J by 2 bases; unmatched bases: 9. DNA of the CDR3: TGTGCCAGCAGTTTTGGAACCGGGACAGGGTTCACAGATACGCAGTATTTT. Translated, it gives CASSFGTGTGFTDTQYF.

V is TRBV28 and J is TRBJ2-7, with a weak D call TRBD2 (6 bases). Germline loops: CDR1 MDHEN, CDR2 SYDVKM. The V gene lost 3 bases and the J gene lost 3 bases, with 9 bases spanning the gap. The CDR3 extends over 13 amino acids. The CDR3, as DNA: TGTGCCAGCAGTTTCGGGACTTACTACGAGCAGTACTTC. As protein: CASSFGTYYEQYF.

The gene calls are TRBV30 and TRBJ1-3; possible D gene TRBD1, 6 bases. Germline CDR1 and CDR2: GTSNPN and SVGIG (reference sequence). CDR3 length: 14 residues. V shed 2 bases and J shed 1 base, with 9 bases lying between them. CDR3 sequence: CAWSLGTSGNTIYF. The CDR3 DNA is TGTGCCTGGAGTCTTGGGACATCTGGAAACACCATATATTTT.

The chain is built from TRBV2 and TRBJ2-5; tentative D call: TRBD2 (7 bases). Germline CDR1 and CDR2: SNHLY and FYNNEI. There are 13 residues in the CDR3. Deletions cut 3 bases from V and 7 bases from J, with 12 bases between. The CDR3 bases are TGTGCCAGCAGTGAGGGGGGGGCTGGGACCCAGTACTTC. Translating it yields CASSEGGAGTQYF. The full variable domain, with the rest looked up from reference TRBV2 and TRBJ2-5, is EPEVTQTPSHQVTQMGQEVILRCVPISNHLYFYWYRQILGQKVEFLVSFYNNEISEKSEIFDDQFSVERPDGSNFTLKIRSTKLEDSAMYFCASSEGGAGTQYFGPGTRLLVL.

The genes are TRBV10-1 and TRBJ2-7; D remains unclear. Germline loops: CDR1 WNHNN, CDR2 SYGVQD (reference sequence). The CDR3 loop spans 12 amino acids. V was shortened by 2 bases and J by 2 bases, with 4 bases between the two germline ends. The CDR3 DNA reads TGCGCCAGCAGTGAGGGTCCCTACGAGCAGTACTTC. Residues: CASSEGPYEQYF.

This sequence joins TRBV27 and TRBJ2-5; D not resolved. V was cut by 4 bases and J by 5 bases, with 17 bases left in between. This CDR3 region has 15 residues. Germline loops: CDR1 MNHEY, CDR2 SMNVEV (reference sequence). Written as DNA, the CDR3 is TGTGCCAGCAGTTCTTTCCTAAGAGAATCGGAGACCCAGTACTTC. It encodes CASSSFLRESETQYF.

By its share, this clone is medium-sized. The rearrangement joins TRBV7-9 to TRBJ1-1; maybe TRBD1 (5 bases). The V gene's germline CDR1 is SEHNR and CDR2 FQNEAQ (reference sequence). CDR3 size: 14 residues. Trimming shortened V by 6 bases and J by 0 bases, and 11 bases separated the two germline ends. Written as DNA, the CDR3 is TGTGCCAGCAGGTCAGACAGAATGAACACTGAAGCTTTCTTT. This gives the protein CASRSDRMNTEAFF.

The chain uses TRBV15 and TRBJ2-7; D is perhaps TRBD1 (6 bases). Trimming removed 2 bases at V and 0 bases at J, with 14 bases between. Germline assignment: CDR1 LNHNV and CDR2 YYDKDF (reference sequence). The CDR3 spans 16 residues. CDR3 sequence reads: CATSRSSGGISYEQYF. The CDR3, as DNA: TGTGCCACCAGCAGAAGTTCTGGGGGCATCTCCTACGAGCAGTACTTC. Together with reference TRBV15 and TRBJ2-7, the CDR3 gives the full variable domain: DAMVIQNPRYQVTQFGKPVTLSCSQTLNHNVMYWYQQKSSQAPKLLFHYYDKDFNNEADTPDNFQSRRPNTSFCFLDIRSPGLGDTAMYLCATSRSSGGISYEQYFGPGTRLTVT.

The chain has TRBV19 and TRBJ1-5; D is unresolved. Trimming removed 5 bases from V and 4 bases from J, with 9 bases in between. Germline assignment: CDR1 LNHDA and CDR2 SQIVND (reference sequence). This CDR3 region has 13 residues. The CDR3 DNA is TGTGCCAGTAGTGCAAACATGAATCAGCCCCAGCATTTT. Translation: CASSANMNQPQHF.

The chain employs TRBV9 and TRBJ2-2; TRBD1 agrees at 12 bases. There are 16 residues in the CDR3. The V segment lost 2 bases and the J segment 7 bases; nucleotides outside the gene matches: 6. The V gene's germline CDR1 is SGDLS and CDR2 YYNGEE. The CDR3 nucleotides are TGTGCCAGCAGCGTCCGGGACAGGGGGCGAATCGGGGAGCTGTTTTTT. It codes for CASSVRDRGRIGELFF.

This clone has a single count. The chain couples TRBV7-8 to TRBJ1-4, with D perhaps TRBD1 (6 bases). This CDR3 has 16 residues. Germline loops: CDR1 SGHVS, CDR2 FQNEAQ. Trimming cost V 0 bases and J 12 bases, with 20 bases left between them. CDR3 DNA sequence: TGTGCCAGCAGCTTAGCCCGAAGAGAAATCCCAGGGGAACTGTTTTTT. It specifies CASSLARREIPGELFF.

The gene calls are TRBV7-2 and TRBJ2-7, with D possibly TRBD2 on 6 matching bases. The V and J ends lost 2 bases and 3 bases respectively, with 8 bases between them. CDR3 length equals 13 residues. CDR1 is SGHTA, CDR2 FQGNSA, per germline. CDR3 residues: CASSLQGGYEQYF. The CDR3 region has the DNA TGTGCCAGCAGCTTACAGGGAGGCTACGAGCAGTACTTC.

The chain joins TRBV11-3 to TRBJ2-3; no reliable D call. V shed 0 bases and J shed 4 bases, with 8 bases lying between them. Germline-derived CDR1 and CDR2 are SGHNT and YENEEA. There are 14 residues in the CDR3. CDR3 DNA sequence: TGTGCCAGCAGCTTAGATCAGGTGGCAGATACGCAGTATTTT. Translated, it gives CASSLDQVADTQYF. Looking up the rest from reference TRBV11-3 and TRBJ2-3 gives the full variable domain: EAGVVQSPRYKIIEKKQPVAFWCNPISGHNTLYWYLQNLGQGPELLIRYENEEAVDDSQLPKDRFSAERLKGVDSTLKIQPAELGDSAVYLCASSLDQVADTQYFGPGTRLTVL.

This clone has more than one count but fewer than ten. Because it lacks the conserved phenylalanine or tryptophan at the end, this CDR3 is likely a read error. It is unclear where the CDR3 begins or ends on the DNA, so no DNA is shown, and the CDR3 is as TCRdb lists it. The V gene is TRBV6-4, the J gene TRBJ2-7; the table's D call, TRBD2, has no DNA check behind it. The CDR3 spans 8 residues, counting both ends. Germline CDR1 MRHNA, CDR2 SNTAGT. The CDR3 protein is CASSDPSL.